Many counts were recorded for the clone carrying this T cell receptor beta chain. What it binds is not known. Germline V gene sequence: CDR1 LNHDA, CDR2 SQIVND (reference sequence). The CDR3 is made up of 19 amino acids. The V segment lost 5 bases and the J segment 0 bases; nucleotides outside the gene matches: 12. The sample belongs to a study of read filtering for tumor transcriptome and immune sequencing. Looking at the study overall: DNase treatment preceded whole-transcriptome library preparation. TCR-mapped reads were about 4 to 11 million with IR-seq versus about 85 to 1,300 with RNA-seq. Study findings and constraints: Single-read clonotypes: roughly 86% of IR-seq clonotypes (about 4% of reads), more than 70% of RNA-seq clonotypes (approximately 45% of reads).

The library was built from about 400 ng RNA with molecular barcoded adaptors for alpha/delta and beta/gamma chains. TCRdb re-called the reads through MiXCR, storing one row per CDR3 protein. This table holds 50,000 or so distinct CDR3 sequences, 9.5% to 15% found once. Sampling of bone marrow took place during active disease in every patient. Sample: a population of CD138-negative cells sorted from bone marrow. The receptor was isolated from a donor at least 40 years old with multiple myeloma. The V call is TRBV19, the J call TRBJ2-6; 8 nucleotides match TRBD1. The CDR3 loop reads CASSVPWDRRSSGANVLTF. CDR3 DNA sequence: TGTGCCAGTAGTGTTCCGTGGGACAGGCGTAGCTCTGGGGCCAACGTCCTGACTTTC. Full variable domain (outside the CDR3, taken from reference TRBV19 and TRBJ2-6): DGGITQSPKYLFRKEGQNVTLSCEQNLNHDAMYWYRQDPGQGLRLIYYSQIVNDFQKGDIAEGYSVSREKKESFPLTVTSAQKNPTAFYLCASSVPWDRRSSGANVLTFGAGSRLTVL.